The clone carrying this TCR beta chain was seen a few times. What it binds is unknown. Germline lookup yields CDR1 SEHNR and CDR2 FQNEAQ (reference sequence). The CDR3 runs to 14 residues. The V and J ends lost 4 bases and 4 bases respectively, with 13 bases between them. Using its own MiXCR run on the 5' RACE reads, TCRdb lists one record per CDR3 protein. The sample has approximately 260,000 distinct CDR3 sequences, around 17% seen once. This specimen comes from a study of T-cell memory formation after mild COVID-19. Study background: Most TCR clusters belonged to a single donor.

Study observations and caveats: Some clones that responded were present in memory (sampled pre-infection), which suggests cross-reactive memory joined. Among clones contracting day 15 to 85, CD4/CD8 was balanced, whereas later expanders leaned CD4+. Nothing showed for sure that second-wave clones peaking on day 37 were SARS-CoV-2 specific.

This TCR was recovered from a man aged 18 to 29 who had mild COVID-19 (a few samples of this study predate the infection). Cell type and time point are not known. Sequenced input: PBMCs or a T cell subset sorted from them (not recorded which). This chain connects TRBV7-9 to TRBJ2-5; either TRBD1 or TRBD2 may supply D (5 bases each). Here the CDR3 reads CASSSPGQGETQYF. CDR3 nucleotide sequence: TGTGCCAGCAGCTCCCCGGGGCAGGGAGAGACCCAGTACTTC. Drawing the rest from reference TRBV7-9 and TRBJ2-5, the complete variable domain is DTGVSQNPRHKITKRGQNVTFRCDPISEHNRLYWYRQTLGQGPEFLTYFQNEAQLEKSRLLSDRFSAERPKGSFSTLEIQRTEQGDSAMYLCASSSPGQGETQYFGPGTRLLVL.